The rows below give T cell receptor beta chains drawn from one sample of a study of blood T cell repertoires in COVID-19. The table came from immunoSEQ multiplex PCR; TCRdb's copy has only in-frame clones and leaves some out. The data hold some 51,000 clones, with around 89% observed a single time. Material for sequencing was peripheral blood. These receptors were taken from a man aged 50 to 59 with active COVID-19. CDR3s include the opening cysteine and the closing phenylalanine or tryptophan. A D gene is named only where the DNA matches it firmly. Size tells how often a clone was seen (once, few, many) or the class of an expanded clone, and some rows leave it out.

CASSPPRDSYEQYF TGTGCCAGCTCACCGCCTCGGGACAGCTACGAGCAGTACTTC TRBD1 TRBJ2-7 TRBV18 NA
CASSGTGTSNAYEQYF TGTGCCAGCAGCGGCACCGGGACTAGCAACGCCTACGAGCAGTACTTC TRBD2 TRBJ2-7 TRBV9 NA
CASSLDGWTSGKHGELFF TGTGCCAGCAGCTTAGATGGCTGGACTAGCGGGAAGCACGGGGAGCTGTTTTTT TRBD2 TRBJ2-2 TRBV11-3 once
CASSLGTESTGYTF TGTGCCAGCAGCTTGGGGACAGAGTCTACTGGCTACACCTTC TRBD1 TRBJ1-2 TRBV7-2 once
CASSLDLGLAGDEQFF TGTGCCAGCAGCTTAGACCTTGGACTAGCGGGGGATGAGCAGTTCTTC TRBD2 TRBJ2-1 TRBV11-2 NA
CASSQVNGRTYNEQFF TGTGCCAGCAGCCAGGTAAACGGGAGAACCTACAATGAGCAGTTCTTC NA TRBJ2-1 TRBV3-1/TRBV3-2 NA
CASSQVLAGVVEQFF TGTGCCAGCAGCCAAGTATTAGCGGGAGTGGTGGAGCAGTTCTTC TRBD2 TRBJ2-1 TRBV3-1/TRBV3-2 NA
CSASGGSPQETQYF TGCAGTGCTAGTGGTGGGAGTCCCCAAGAGACCCAGTACTTC NA TRBJ2-5 TRBV20-1 NA
CASSHLSTSGGADTQYF TGTGCCAGCAGCCACCTCTCGACTAGCGGGGGGGCAGATACGCAGTATTTT TRBD2 TRBJ2-3 TRBV3-1/TRBV3-2 NA
CATSDLAGTDTQYF TGTGCCACCAGTGATTTAGCGGGCACAGATACGCAGTATTTT NA TRBJ2-3 TRBV24-1 NA
CASRPKGTGVQSYGYTF TGTGCCAGTAGACCCAAGGGGACAGGGGTTCAGAGCTATGGCTACACCTTC TRBD1 TRBJ1-2 TRBV19 NA
CASSPDRRNTIYF TGTGCCAGCAGCCCGGACAGGCGAAACACCATATATTTT TRBD1 TRBJ1-3 TRBV12-3/TRBV12-4 NA
CASSPGDEQYF TGCGCCAGCAGCCCGGGGGACGAGCAGTACTTC NA TRBJ2-7 TRBV5-1 NA
CASSLRTGGEDEQYF TGTGCCAGTAGTCTCCGGACAGGGGGCGAAGACGAGCAGTACTTC TRBD1 TRBJ2-7 TRBV19 NA
CASSQGTRTYEQYF TGTGCCAGCAGCCAAGGAACTAGGACCTACGAGCAGTACTTC NA TRBJ2-7 TRBV3-1/TRBV3-2 NA
CATDRGQGSTDTQYF TGTGCCACTGACCGAGGACAGGGGAGCACAGATACGCAGTATTTT TRBD1 TRBJ2-3 TRBV19 NA
CASSWTGGTDTQYF TGTGCCAGCAGTTGGACAGGGGGGACAGATACGCAGTATTTT TRBD1 TRBJ2-3 TRBV27 NA
CASSLSPGETQYF TGTGCCAGCAGCCTCTCTCCGGGGGAGACCCAGTACTTC NA TRBJ2-5 TRBV11-3 NA
CASSARDRGLHEQYF TGTGCCAGCAGCGCCCGGGACAGGGGTCTGCACGAGCAGTACTTC TRBD1 TRBJ2-7 TRBV6-2/TRBV6-3 NA
CASSLDQAGGPRTDTQYF TGTGCCAGCAGCTTAGACCAAGCGGGAGGGCCGCGCACAGATACGCAGTATTTT TRBD2 TRBJ2-3 TRBV7-2 NA
CSVEEVAADTQYF TGCAGCGTTGAAGAGGTGGCAGCAGATACGCAGTATTTT NA TRBJ2-3 TRBV29-1 NA
CASSDRGGTEAFF TGTGCCAGCAGTGACCGAGGGGGCACTGAAGCTTTCTTT NA TRBJ1-1 TRBV28 NA
CAISMTGYTEAFF TGTGCCATCAGCATGACAGGGTACACTGAAGCTTTCTTT TRBD1 TRBJ1-1 TRBV10-3 NA
CASSYNAPNEQYF TGTGCCAGCAGCTACAACGCCCCCAACGAGCAGTACTTC NA TRBJ2-7 TRBV7-2 NA
CASSSIGEVTDTQYF TGTGCCAGCAGCTCAATAGGGGAGGTCACAGATACGCAGTATTTT NA TRBJ2-3 TRBV7-9 NA
CASSYPSTSGGHPSTDTQYF TGTGCCAGCAGTTATCCCTCAACTAGCGGGGGACACCCTAGCACAGATACGCAGTATTTT TRBD2 TRBJ2-3 TRBV6-2/TRBV6-3 once
CASSGASSRNTQYF TGCGCCAGCAGTGGGGCTAGCAGCAGGAATACGCAGTATTTT NA TRBJ2-3 TRBV10-2 NA
CASSVASGASDEQFF TGTGCCAGCAGCGTAGCTTCGGGAGCCAGCGATGAGCAGTTCTTC NA TRBJ2-1 TRBV9 NA
CASSLNRVAEQYF TGTGCCAGCAGTTTAAACCGGGTGGCCGAGCAGTACTTC NA TRBJ2-7 TRBV12-3/TRBV12-4 NA
CASSLGGGKGLVGYEQYF TGTGCCAGCAGCCTAGGAGGAGGGAAGGGTTTAGTTGGCTACGAGCAGTACTTC NA TRBJ2-7 TRBV7-2 NA
CASNPRSTDTQYF TGTGCCAGTAATCCTAGGAGCACAGATACGCAGTATTTT NA TRBJ2-3 TRBV19 NA
CASSLSSYRGGTYEQYF TGTGCCAGCAGCCTTTCGTCCTACAGGGGCGGCACCTACGAGCAGTACTTC TRBD1 TRBJ2-7 TRBV14 NA
CASSVWDSPGVANTEAFF TGTGCCAGCAGTGTATGGGACAGTCCGGGCGTAGCAAACACTGAAGCTTTCTTT TRBD1 TRBJ1-1 TRBV6-1 NA
CASSLSAGPSYEQYF TGTGCCAGCAGTTTATCGGCAGGGCCCTCCTACGAGCAGTACTTC NA TRBJ2-7 TRBV27 NA
CASSRPGTGLYEQYF TGTGCCAGCAGCCGCCCCGGGACAGGGTTGTACGAGCAGTACTTC TRBD1 TRBJ2-7 TRBV27 NA
CASTRSRDLTYEQYF TGTGCCAGCACCCGTAGTCGGGACTTAACCTACGAGCAGTACTTC NA TRBJ2-7 TRBV27 NA
CASSPGTGNTYEQYF TGTGCCAGCAGCCCTGGGACAGGAAATACCTACGAGCAGTACTTC TRBD1 TRBJ2-7 TRBV7-9 NA